This T cell receptor beta chain stems from a study of monozygotic twins with inflammatory bowel disease. Study results and caveats: Results did not support any single strong IBD-associated signal or clonotype. Against healthy co-twins, IBD patients had lower TCRbeta diversity (measured by inverse Simpson).

With respect to this clonotype: The target antigen is unknown.

TCRdb derives one entry per CDR3 protein from the 5' RACE reads, leaving out DNA. The repertoire table contains about 300,000 distinct CDR3 sequences. Germline V CDR1 and CDR2: SNHLY, FYNNEI. This CDR3 has 13 residues. This chain links TRBV2 with TRBJ2-7; TCRdb lists TRBD1, though no DNA is available to test this call. This clonotype originated in a human donor with ulcerative colitis or Crohn's disease, or a healthy co-twin of an affected twin (not recorded which). Sequenced material: blood. CDR3 amino acids: CASSEGTHYEQYF.